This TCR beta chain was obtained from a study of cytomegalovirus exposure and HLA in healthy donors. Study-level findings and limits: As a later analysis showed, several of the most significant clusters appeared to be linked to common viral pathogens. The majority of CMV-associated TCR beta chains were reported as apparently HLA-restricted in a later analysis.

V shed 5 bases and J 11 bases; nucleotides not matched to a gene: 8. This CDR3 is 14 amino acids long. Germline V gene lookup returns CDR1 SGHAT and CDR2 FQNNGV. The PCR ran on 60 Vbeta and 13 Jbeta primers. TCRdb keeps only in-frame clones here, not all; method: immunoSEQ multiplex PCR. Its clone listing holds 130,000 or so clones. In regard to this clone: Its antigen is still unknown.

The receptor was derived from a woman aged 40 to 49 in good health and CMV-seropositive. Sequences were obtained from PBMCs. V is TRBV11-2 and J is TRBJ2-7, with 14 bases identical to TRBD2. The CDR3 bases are TGTGCCAGCAGCCCGGGACTAGCGGGGGCTTTGGAGTACTTC. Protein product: CASSPGLAGALEYF.